The next 29 T cell receptor beta chains were all read from a single sample in a study of blood T cell repertoires in COVID-19. Sequencing used immunoSEQ multiplex PCR; TCRdb keeps in-frame clones, though not all of them. The sample has about 150,000 clones, more than 70% seen once. The sample was peripheral blood. Receptor source: a human donor in a cohort sampled during active COVID-19.

This chain connects TRBV9 to TRBJ2-1; 10 positions match TRBD2. This CDR3 is 14 amino acids long. Trimming at V came to 0 bases and at J to 9 bases, leaving 3 bases not matched to a gene. CDR1 and CDR2 (germline): SGDLS, YYNGEE. CDR3 DNA sequence: TGTGCCAGCAGCGTAGGAGCGGGAGGGATTGAGCAGTTCTTC. Translating it yields CASSVGAGGIEQFF.

V gene TRBV5-1 combines with J gene TRBJ2-1; TRBD1 aligns across 7 bases. This CDR3 has 15 amino acids. Per the germline V gene, CDR1 is SGHRS and CDR2 is YFSETQ. Unmatched junction bases numbered 13, after V lost 4 bases and J lost 9 bases. CDR3 nucleotides: TGCGCCAGCAGCATGCTACAGGGGCCCCAGGGTGAGCAGTTCTTC. Translation gives CASSMLQGPQGEQFF. The full variable domain, its missing parts supplied by reference TRBV5-1 and TRBJ2-1, is KAGVTQTPRYLIKTRGQQVTLSCSPISGHRSVSWYQQTPGQGLQFLFEYFSETQRNKGNFPGRFSGRQFSNSRSEMNVSTLELGDSALYLCASSMLQGPQGEQFFGPGTRLTVL.

This clone was observed once. J is TRBJ1-2 and V is TRBV6-5, with TRBD1 identical over 11 bases. The J segment lost 5 bases and the V segment lost 2 bases, leaving 1 base of the junction unmatched. Looked up from germline, CDR1 is MNHEY and CDR2 is SVGAGI. The CDR3 has 14 residues. The DNA for the CDR3 is TGTGCCAGCAGTTACGGACAGGGGGCTTATGGCTACACCTTC. This translates into CASSYGQGAYGYTF.

This clone was detected once. This chain uses TRBV7-3 with TRBJ2-1; D is ambiguous. Germline V gene sequence: CDR1 SGHTA, CDR2 FQGTGA. CDR3 length: 14 amino acids. Trimming removed 3 bases at V and 9 bases at J, with 15 bases between. The CDR3 region is CASSFLEMGGEQFF. DNA for the CDR3: TGTGCCAGCAGCTTCCTAGAGATGGGTGGTGAGCAGTTCTTC.

CDR3 coding DNA: TGTGCCAGCAGTTTCCGCGGGAGTACGAATACGCAGTATTTT. This gives the protein CASSFRGSTNTQYF. The chain combines TRBV28 with TRBJ2-3; 7 bases fit TRBD2. This CDR3 is built from 14 residues. Unmatched junction bases numbered 7, after V lost 3 bases and J lost 7 bases. Germline assignment: CDR1 MDHEN and CDR2 SYDVKM.

This clone was counted a few times. The rearrangement joins TRBV4-2 to TRBJ1-2; unclear D gene. The CDR3 is 14 residues long. V was shortened by 0 bases and J by 6 bases, with 11 bases between the two germline ends. Germline assignment: CDR1 LGHNA and CDR2 YNFKEQ. CDR3 loop: CASSQDRTGHGYTF. DNA of the CDR3: TGTGCCAGCAGCCAAGATCGGACTGGCCATGGCTACACCTTC.

The chain recombines TRBV9 with TRBJ2-7, with D tentatively TRBD2 (6 bases). This CDR3 region has 14 residues. Per the germline V gene, CDR1 is SGDLS and CDR2 is YYNGEE. Trimming pared 2 bases from V and 4 bases from J, leaving 13 bases between. The CDR3: CASSVGTRPYEQYF. CDR3 nucleotides: TGTGCCAGCAGCGTCGGGACTCGTCCTTACGAGCAGTACTTC.

V gene TRBV28 combines with J gene TRBJ1-5; D possibly corresponds to TRBD1 (6 bases). The CDR3 has 15 residues. The germline gives CDR1 MDHEN, CDR2 SYDVKM. Trimming took off 2 bases at V and 7 bases at J, with 15 bases between the two ends. The CDR3 reads CASSLGDRYVQPQHF. CDR3 DNA: TGTGCCAGCAGTTTAGGAGACAGGTATGTCCAGCCCCAGCATTTT.

The V call is TRBV5-1, the J call TRBJ2-7; D not certain. The CDR3 spans 12 residues. V shed 6 bases and J shed 2 bases, with 9 bases lying between them. Germline V CDR1 and CDR2: SGHRS, YFSETQ. CDR3 sequence reads: CASKGGPYEQYF. CDR3 bases: TGCGCCAGCAAAGGCGGTCCCTACGAGCAGTACTTC.

V is TRBV6-6 and J is TRBJ2-7; TRBD2 matches 8 bases. Germline loops: CDR1 MNHNY, CDR2 SVGAGI (reference sequence). This CDR3 spans 16 amino acids. V was clipped by 0 bases and J by 4 bases; unmatched bases: 8. The CDR3: CASSYSRWREVYEQYF. The CDR3 region has the DNA TGTGCCAGCAGTTACTCTCGGTGGCGGGAGGTTTACGAGCAGTACTTC.

The chain is built from TRBV4-2 and TRBJ2-7; the D gene is possibly TRBD2 (6 bases). The germline V gene has CDR1 LGHNA and CDR2 YNFKEQ. V lost 5 bases, J lost 2 bases, and 16 bases lay in between. This CDR3 is 15 amino acids long. The CDR3: CASSYRGKTPYEQYF. Here the CDR3 DNA reads TGTGCCAGCAGCTATCGGGGGAAAACACCCTACGAGCAGTACTTC.

This chain uses TRBV27 with TRBJ1-2, with TRBD1 matching over 7 bases. CDR1 is MNHEY and CDR2 is SMNVEV in the germline V gene (reference sequence). Unmatched junction bases numbered 2, after V lost 0 bases and J lost 1 base. The CDR3 consists of 15 residues. The CDR3 sequence: CASSLSGGFNYGYTF. The CDR3 DNA reads as TGTGCCAGCAGTTTATCAGGGGGCTTTAACTATGGCTACACCTTC.

This rearrangement joins TRBV4-3 to TRBJ1-6; no clear D. Germline CDR1 and CDR2: LGHNA and YSLEER. CDR3 length equals 14 residues. The ends were cut back, 0 bases at V and 7 bases at J, with 7 bases in the middle. Written as DNA, the CDR3 is TGCGCCAGCAGCCAAGATACCAGAAATTCACCCCTCCACTTT. Translated, it gives CASSQDTRNSPLHF.

The chain combines TRBV18 with TRBJ2-1, with 12 bases fitting TRBD2. CDR1 and CDR2 from the germline V gene are KGHSH and LQKENI. This CDR3 contains 20 residues. The V gene end was trimmed by 0 bases and the J gene end by 0 bases; junction bases not matched to a gene: 9. The CDR3 loop reads CASSPPASGRAWSSYNEQFF. The CDR3 DNA sequence: TGTGCCAGCTCACCACCCGCTAGCGGGAGGGCCTGGAGCTCCTACAATGAGCAGTTCTTC.

The chain combines TRBV30 with TRBJ2-7, with TRBD1 as a possible D gene (6 bases). V lost 0 bases and J 3 bases, leaving 18 bases between the germline ends. The V gene's germline CDR1 is GTSNPN and CDR2 SVGIG (reference sequence). There are 16 residues in the CDR3. The DNA for the CDR3 is TGTGCCTGGAGTGTTTCTGGGGGCCGACTTTACTACGAGCAGTACTTC. This gives the protein CAWSVSGGRLYYEQYF.

The J gene is TRBJ1-1, the V gene TRBV2, with 8 bases matching TRBD1. The ends lost 7 bases at V and 3 bases at J; junction bases unmatched: 7. Germline V CDR1 and CDR2: SNHLY, FYNNEI. There are 14 residues in the CDR3. In nucleotides, the CDR3 is TGTGCCAGCAATGCCGGGACAGGAGACACTGAAGCTTTCTTT. Protein: CASNAGTGDTEAFF.

This clone was found once. The rearrangement uses TRBV21-1 and TRBJ1-4; the table's D call TRBD1 went unverified against the DNA. TRBV21-1 corresponds to a pseudogene. The CDR3 is made up of 16 amino acids. CDR3 bases: TGTGCCAGCAGCAAATGGATCCCAGGGGGCCGTCGAAAACTGTTTTTT. This translates into CASSKWIPGGRRKLFF.

This rearrangement joins TRBV6-5 to TRBJ1-1; no reliable D call. V lost 4 bases to trimming and J lost 1 base, with 13 bases between them. This CDR3 comprises 15 residues. Per germline, CDR1 MNHEY and CDR2 SVGAGI. This CDR3 reads CASSSLGLENTEAFF. The CDR3, as DNA: TGTGCCAGCAGTTCCCTGGGCCTTGAGAACACTGAAGCTTTCTTT.

The chain combines TRBV9 with TRBJ2-1, with 8 bases lining up with TRBD1. In germline, CDR1 is SGDLS, CDR2 YYNGEE. V gave up 4 bases and J gave up 4 bases; unmatched junction bases: 7. The CDR3 covers 15 residues. CDR3 DNA: TGTGCCAGCAGCCCTAGGACAGGGTCGTACAATGAGCAGTTCTTC. This encodes CASSPRTGSYNEQFF.

J is TRBJ1-4 and V is TRBV5-5; 7 bases line up with TRBD1. The CDR3 contains 14 residues. Germline trimming cut 5 bases from V and 5 bases from J; bases unmatched to any gene: 6. Germline CDR1 and CDR2: SGHKS and YYEKEE (reference sequence). The CDR3 spells CASSFGDRNEKLFF. As DNA, the CDR3 is TGTGCCAGCAGTTTCGGGGACAGAAATGAAAAACTGTTTTTT.

The genes are TRBV2 and TRBJ1-2, with D possibly TRBD1 on 6 matching bases. Trimming cost V 1 base and J 4 bases, with 16 bases left between them. Germline V lookup: CDR1 SNHLY, CDR2 FYNNEI. This CDR3 is built from 16 residues. The CDR3 nucleotides are TGTGCCAGCAGTGAAGTCCGTAGGGGGGGAGCCTATGGCTACACCTTC. It codes for CASSEVRRGGAYGYTF.

The chain couples TRBV6-5 to TRBJ2-2; D gene unclear. The V and J ends lost 2 bases and 6 bases respectively, with 13 bases between them. The germline CDR1 and CDR2 sequences are MNHEY and SVGAGI. The CDR3 sequence is 15 residues long. The CDR3 nucleotides are TGTGCCAGCAGTTACGTTTCTCCCCTCCCCGGGGAGCTGTTTTTT. As protein: CASSYVSPLPGELFF.

This chain joins TRBV5-4 and TRBJ2-5, with 9 bases lining up with TRBD1. Germline CDR1 and CDR2: SGHNT and YYREEE (reference sequence). The CDR3 is 15 amino acids. The V segment lost 4 bases and the J segment 1 base; nucleotides outside the gene matches: 5. CDR3 coding DNA: TGTGCCAGCAGCCGCGAGACAGGGGGCCAAGAGACCCAGTACTTC. This codes for CASSRETGGQETQYF.

The chain recombines TRBV6-2 or TRBV6-3 with TRBJ2-3; 10 bases align to TRBD2. Germline-derived CDR1 and CDR2 are MNHEY and SVGEGT. V lost 2 bases to trimming and J lost 6 bases; unmatched junction nucleotides: 8. The CDR3 is made up of 16 amino acids. CDR3 nucleotides: TGTGCCAGCAGTTACGGGAGCGGGGGGGCCGTCGATACGCAGTATTTT. Protein: CASSYGSGGAVDTQYF.

The chain joins TRBV6-5 to TRBJ2-5, with D tentatively TRBD1 (6 bases). Germline V gene data show CDR1 as MNHEY and CDR2 as SVGAGI. The V end was cut by 11 bases, the J end by 0 bases, with 16 bases between. The CDR3 contains 14 residues. The CDR3 nucleotides read TGTGCCTCCCGATGGTGGACAGACCAAGAGACCCAGTACTTC. Translating it yields CASRWWTDQETQYF.

With regard to this clone: One junction end disagrees with the germline gene, perhaps due to a read error. The chain uses TRBV6-5 and TRBJ1-4; maybe TRBD1 (5 bases). The CDR3 is 13 residues long. Per the germline V gene, CDR1 is MNHEY and CDR2 is SVGAGI. The CDR3 loop reads CASIPWGGNDRIF. In nucleotides, the CDR3 is TGTGCCAGCATTCCATGGGGGGGGAACGACCGCATTTTT.

V is TRBV5-4 and J is TRBJ2-2, with 11 bases matching TRBD2. Germline-derived CDR1 and CDR2 are SGHNT and YYREEE (reference sequence). This CDR3 is built from 14 residues. The V segment lost 4 bases and the J segment 7 bases; nucleotides outside the gene matches: 3. The CDR3 nucleotides are TGTGCCAGCAGCCCCGGACTAGCGGGCGGGGAGCTGTTTTTT. Translating it yields CASSPGLAGGELFF. Based on the CDR3 plus reference TRBV5-4 and TRBJ2-2, the full variable domain is ETGVTQSPTHLIKTRGQQVTLRCSSQSGHNTVSWYQQALGQGPQFIFQYYREEENGRGNFPPRFSGLQFPNYSSELNVNALELDDSALYLCASSPGLAGGELFFGEGSRLTVL.

The rearrangement uses TRBV7-2 and TRBJ2-5, with 13 bases fitting TRBD2. Germline V CDR1 and CDR2: SGHTA, FQGNSA. This CDR3 has 14 amino acids. V dropped 5 bases and J dropped 5; count of bases not matched to a gene: 2. CDR3 sequence: CASSRTSGSETQYF. CDR3 bases: TGTGCCAGCAGCCGGACTAGCGGGAGTGAGACCCAGTACTTC.

The sample holds many counts of this clone. This chain joins TRBV5-1 and TRBJ2-3; 7 bases line up with TRBD2. CDR1 and CDR2 (germline): SGHRS, YFSETQ. This CDR3 has 18 residues. After removal of 0 bases from V and 5 bases from J, the junction contained 15 bases not matched to a gene. The CDR3: CASSLEFRGSGAQDTQYF. The CDR3 nucleotides read TGCGCCAGCAGCTTGGAGTTCCGCGGGAGCGGGGCTCAAGATACGCAGTATTTT. Looking up the rest from reference TRBV5-1 and TRBJ2-3 gives the full variable domain: KAGVTQTPRYLIKTRGQQVTLSCSPISGHRSVSWYQQTPGQGLQFLFEYFSETQRNKGNFPGRFSGRQFSNSRSEMNVSTLELGDSALYLCASSLEFRGSGAQDTQYFGPGTRLTVL.